The entry that follows covers one TCR beta chain sequence. No antigen is known for it. The entry originates in a study of Graves' ophthalmopathy and Graves' hyperthyroidism. Other autoimmune diseases, uncontrolled infections, pregnancy or lactation led to the exclusion of patients. The V end was cut by 2 bases, the J end by 3 bases, with 14 bases between. CDR3 length: 15 amino acids. Germline loops: CDR1 MNHNY, CDR2 SVGAGI (reference sequence). TCR beta CDR3 regions were amplified from RNA transcripts. Second-round multiplex PCR came after a first-round RT-PCR that employed HTBI primers. TCRdb reprocessed the multiplex PCR reads with MiXCR, giving one entry per CDR3 protein. This sample yields more than 1,000,000 distinct CDR3 sequences, of which 36% are seen a single time; around 10% belongs to the top ten. Overall study results and limits: Most thyroid-expanded clonotypes exceeding 0.001 frequency were also found in blood.

The genes are TRBV6-6 and TRBJ2-7; maybe TRBD2 (6 bases). Sequenced input: peripheral blood or thyroid tissue (not recorded which). This TCR was sampled from an adult man with Graves' hyperthyroidism. The CDR3 reads CASSYTGRGDYEQYF. In nucleotides, the CDR3 is TGTGCCAGCAGTTACACCGGGCGGGGAGACTACGAGCAGTACTTC.